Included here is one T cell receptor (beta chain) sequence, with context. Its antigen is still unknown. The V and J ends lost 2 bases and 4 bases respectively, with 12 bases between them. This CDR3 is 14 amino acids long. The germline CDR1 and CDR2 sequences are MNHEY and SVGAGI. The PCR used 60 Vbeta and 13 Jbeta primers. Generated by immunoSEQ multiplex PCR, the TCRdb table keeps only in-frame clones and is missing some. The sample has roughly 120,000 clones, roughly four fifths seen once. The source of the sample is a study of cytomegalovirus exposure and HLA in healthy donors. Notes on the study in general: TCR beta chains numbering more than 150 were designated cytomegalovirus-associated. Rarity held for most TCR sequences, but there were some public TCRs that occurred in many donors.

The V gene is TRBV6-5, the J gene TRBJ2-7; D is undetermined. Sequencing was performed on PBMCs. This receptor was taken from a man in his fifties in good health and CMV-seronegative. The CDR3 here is CASSYRIGLYEQYF. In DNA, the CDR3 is TGTGCCAGCAGTTACCGTATTGGGCTGTACGAGCAGTACTTC.